This T cell receptor (beta chain) was obtained from a study of OX40 agonist ivuxolimab in advanced cancers. About the full investigation: Ivuxolimab was an agonistic, fully human IgG2 monoclonal antibody directed against OX40 (CD134), a costimulatory receptor. Intravenous ivuxolimab was administered to patients every 2 weeks at six dose levels: 0.01, 0.1, 0.3, 1.5, 3 and 10 mg/kg. Of the approximately 54 dose-escalation patients, hepatocellular carcinoma was present in approximately 20, melanoma in approximately 15, renal cell carcinoma in 9 and head and neck cancer in 9. In the dose-escalation cohort, around four fifths of patients were male, and the mean age was about 55 years, with a range of roughly 20 to 79. Patients were allowed to have had prior anti-PD-1, anti-PD-L1 or anti-CTLA-4 therapy, and 40% of the dose-escalation patients had previously received checkpoint inhibitors. Partial responses were achieved by three dose-escalation patients, of whom one had hepatocellular carcinoma and two had cutaneous melanoma. Peripheral TCRbeta sequencing was intended to test whether TCR sequence diversity was altered and clonal T-cell expansion was caused by ivuxolimab. The paper describes the monotherapy dose-escalation part (N of about 57 patients) of the phase I trial of ivuxolimab. Results the study describes overall, beyond this receptor: In the 0.1-3.0 mg/kg groups, partial responders were among the patients with the lowest normalized peripheral clonal expansion, particularly in CD8+ T cells. Which antigens the clonally expanded peripheral T cells were specific for was not determined. Low levels of normalized T-cell clonal expansion were also seen in some patients who did not respond. After ivuxolimab, more expanded clones were found on average in CD8+ T cells than in CD4+ T cells. At doses of 0.1 to 3.0 mg/kg, clonal expansion of both CD4+ and CD8+ blood T cells was observed from baseline to week 6.

The immunoSEQ Assay was used for sequencing of TCRbeta CDR3 regions. Held by TCRdb, this immuneACCESS table contains in-frame sequences only and omits some clones. Under half of the omission traces to an unresolved V gene where checked; the cause of the rest is unknown. This sample holds fewer than 500 clones; over 60% were observed only once. Clones ranked in the top ten supply under 25% of the sample. On this clone: There is no known antigen for this receptor. One base away there is no much larger clone; base qualities are not given.

V drops 4 bases and J drops 0 bases, leaving 16 bases in between. CDR1 SGHNT and CDR2 YENEEA were looked up in the germline V gene. Reading from cysteine to phenylalanine, the CDR3 counts 16 amino acids. The kept DNA is CDR3 alone, 48 bases in frame from the first base. The trial excluded patients who had a history of autoimmune disease or who were on systemic immunosuppression. The samples were drawn from a first-in-human, open-label, multicenter phase I dose-escalation trial of ivuxolimab. Adults with locally advanced or metastatic head and neck squamous cell, hepatocellular, melanoma or renal cell carcinoma were enrolled in the trial.

This specimen was taken in a trial of the OX40 agonist ivuxolimab. This TCR was recovered from an adult with an advanced solid tumor such as melanoma, head and neck, liver or kidney cancer. This receptor chain uses TRBV11-3 and TRBJ2-7; matching of 5 bases hints at TRBD2 as the D gene. The DNA sequence reads TGTGCCAGCAGCTCTAGTTCCAGGACTCGCTCCTACGAGCAGTACTTC. Translated, it gives CASSSSSRTRSYEQYF.